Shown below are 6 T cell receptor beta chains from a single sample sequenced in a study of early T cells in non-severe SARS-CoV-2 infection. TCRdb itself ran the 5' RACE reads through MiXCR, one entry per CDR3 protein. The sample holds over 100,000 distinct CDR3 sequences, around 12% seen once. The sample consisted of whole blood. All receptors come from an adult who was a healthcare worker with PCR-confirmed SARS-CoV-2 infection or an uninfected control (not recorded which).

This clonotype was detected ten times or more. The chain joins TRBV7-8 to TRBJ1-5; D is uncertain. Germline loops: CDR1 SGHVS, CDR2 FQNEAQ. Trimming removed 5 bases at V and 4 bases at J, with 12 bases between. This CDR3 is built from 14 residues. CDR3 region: CASSPWESNQPQHF. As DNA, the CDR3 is TGTGCCAGCAGCCCTTGGGAGAGTAATCAGCCCCAGCATTTT.

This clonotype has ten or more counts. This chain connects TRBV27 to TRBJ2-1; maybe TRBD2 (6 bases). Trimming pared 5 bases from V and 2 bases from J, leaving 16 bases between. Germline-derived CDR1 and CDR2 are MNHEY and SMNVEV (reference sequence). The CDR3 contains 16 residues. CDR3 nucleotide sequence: TGTGCCAGCAGTCTCAGCAGCGGGTATGCCTACAATGAGCAGTTCTTC. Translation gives CASSLSSGYAYNEQFF.

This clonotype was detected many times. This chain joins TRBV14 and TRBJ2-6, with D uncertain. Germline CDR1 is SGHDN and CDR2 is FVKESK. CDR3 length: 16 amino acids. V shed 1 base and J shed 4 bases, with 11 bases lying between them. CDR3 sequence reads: CASSQVLGSGANVLTF. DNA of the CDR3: TGTGCCAGCAGCCAAGTTCTCGGGTCCGGGGCCAACGTCCTGACTTTC.

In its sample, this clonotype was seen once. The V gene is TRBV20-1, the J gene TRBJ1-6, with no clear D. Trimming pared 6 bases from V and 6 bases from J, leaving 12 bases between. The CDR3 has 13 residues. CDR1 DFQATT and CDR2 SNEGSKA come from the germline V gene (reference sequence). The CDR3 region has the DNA TGCAGTGCCAGCCCCGGATTTAATTCACCCCTCCACTTT. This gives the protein CSASPGFNSPLHF.

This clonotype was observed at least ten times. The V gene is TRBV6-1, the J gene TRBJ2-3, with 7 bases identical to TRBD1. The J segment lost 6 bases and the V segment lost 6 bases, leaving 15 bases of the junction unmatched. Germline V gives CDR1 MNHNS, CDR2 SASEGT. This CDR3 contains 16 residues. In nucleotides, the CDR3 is TGTGCCAGCAGCTTTACAGGGGCTTCCCGTTCCGATACGCAGTATTTT. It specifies CASSFTGASRSDTQYF.

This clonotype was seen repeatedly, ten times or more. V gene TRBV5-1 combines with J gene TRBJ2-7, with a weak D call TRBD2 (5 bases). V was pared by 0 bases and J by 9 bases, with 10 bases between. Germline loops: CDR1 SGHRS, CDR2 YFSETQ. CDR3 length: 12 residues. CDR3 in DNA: TGCGCCAGCAGCTTGGCGGGGTCTGGGCAGTACTTC. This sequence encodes CASSLAGSGQYF.